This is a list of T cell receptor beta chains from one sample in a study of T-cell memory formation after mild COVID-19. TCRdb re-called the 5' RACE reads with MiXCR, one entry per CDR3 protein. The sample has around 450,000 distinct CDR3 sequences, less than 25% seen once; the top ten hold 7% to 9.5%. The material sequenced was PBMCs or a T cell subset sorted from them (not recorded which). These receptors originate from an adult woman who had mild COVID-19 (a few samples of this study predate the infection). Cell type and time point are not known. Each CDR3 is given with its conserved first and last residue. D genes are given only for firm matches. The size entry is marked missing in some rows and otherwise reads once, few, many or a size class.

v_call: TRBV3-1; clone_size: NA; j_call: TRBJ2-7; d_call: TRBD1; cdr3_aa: CASSRQGRTYEQYF; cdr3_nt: TGTGCCAGCAGCCGACAGGGTAGGACCTACGAGCAGTACTTC
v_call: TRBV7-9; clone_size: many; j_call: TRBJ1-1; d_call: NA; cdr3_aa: CASSPTENTEAFF; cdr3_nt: TGTGCCAGCAGCCCGACAGAGAACACTGAAGCTTTCTTT
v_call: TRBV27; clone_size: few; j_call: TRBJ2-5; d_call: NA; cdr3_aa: CASRGLQETQYF; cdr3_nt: TGTGCCAGCAGGGGTCTCCAAGAGACCCAGTACTTC
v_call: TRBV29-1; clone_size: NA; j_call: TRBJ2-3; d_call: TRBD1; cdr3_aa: CSVERDRGADTQYF; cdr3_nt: TGCAGCGTTGAACGGGACAGGGGGGCAGATACGCAGTATTTT
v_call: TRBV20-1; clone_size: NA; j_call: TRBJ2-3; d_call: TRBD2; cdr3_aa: CSGGLAGSTDTQYF; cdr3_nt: TGCAGTGGAGGGCTAGCGGGAAGCACAGATACGCAGTATTTT
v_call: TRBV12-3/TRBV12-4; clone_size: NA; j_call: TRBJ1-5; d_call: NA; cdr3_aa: CASSTDSYSNQPQHF; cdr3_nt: TGTGCCAGCAGTACGGACAGTTATAGCAATCAGCCCCAGCATTTT
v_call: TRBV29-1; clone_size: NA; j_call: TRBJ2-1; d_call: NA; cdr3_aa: CSVEGTSTYNEQFF; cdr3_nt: TGCAGCGTTGAAGGGACCTCGACCTACAATGAGCAGTTCTTC
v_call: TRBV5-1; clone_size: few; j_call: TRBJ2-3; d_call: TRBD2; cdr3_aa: CASSLASGVTDTQYF; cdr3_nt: TGCGCCAGCAGCTTGGCTAGCGGGGTCACAGATACGCAGTATTTT
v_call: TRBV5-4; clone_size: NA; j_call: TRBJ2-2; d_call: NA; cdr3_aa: CASSLSAGDGTGELFF; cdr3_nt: TGTGCCAGCAGCTTGTCGGCTGGGGATGGCACCGGGGAGCTGTTTTTT
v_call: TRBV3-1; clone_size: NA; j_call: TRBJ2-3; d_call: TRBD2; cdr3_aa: CASMPRLARTDTQYF; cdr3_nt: TGTGCCAGCATGCCCAGACTAGCGCGGACAGATACGCAGTATTTT
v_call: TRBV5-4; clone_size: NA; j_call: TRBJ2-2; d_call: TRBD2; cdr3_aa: CASSLASGATGPTGELFF; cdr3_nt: TGTGCCAGCAGCTTGGCCAGCGGGGCCACAGGACCTACCGGGGAGCTGTTTTTT
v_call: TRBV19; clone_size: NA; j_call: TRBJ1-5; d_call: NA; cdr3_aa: CASSVSGQPQHF; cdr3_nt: TGTGCCAGTAGTGTCAGTGGACAGCCCCAGCATTTT
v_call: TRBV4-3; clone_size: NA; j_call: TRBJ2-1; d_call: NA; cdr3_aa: CASSHLATSGNEQFF; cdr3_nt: TGCGCCAGCAGCCACTTAGCTACCTCGGGCAATGAGCAGTTCTTC
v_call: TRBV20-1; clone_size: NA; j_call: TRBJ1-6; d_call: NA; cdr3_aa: CSAREGSTYNSPLHF; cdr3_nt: TGCAGTGCAAGGGAGGGGAGTACCTATAATTCACCCCTCCACTTT
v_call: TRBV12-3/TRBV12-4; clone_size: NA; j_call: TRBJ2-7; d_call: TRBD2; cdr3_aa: CASSPRGGPPDEQYF; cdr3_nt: TGTGCCAGCAGCCCGCGGGGGGGCCCGCCCGACGAGCAGTACTTC
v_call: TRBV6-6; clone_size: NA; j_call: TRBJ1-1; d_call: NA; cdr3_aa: CASSYASMNTEAFF; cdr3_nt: TGTGCCAGCAGTTACGCCTCCATGAACACTGAAGCTTTCTTT
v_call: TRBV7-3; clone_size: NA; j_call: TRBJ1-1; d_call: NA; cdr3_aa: CASSFTYNTEAFF; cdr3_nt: TGTGCCAGCAGCTTTACATATAACACTGAAGCTTTCTTT
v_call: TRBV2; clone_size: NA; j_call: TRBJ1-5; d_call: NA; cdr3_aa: CASRGDGNQPQHF; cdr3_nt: TGTGCCAGCAGGGGGGATGGCAATCAGCCCCAGCATTTT
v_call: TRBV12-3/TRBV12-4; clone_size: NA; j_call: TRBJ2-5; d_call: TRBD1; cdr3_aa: CASSSGLGGETQYF; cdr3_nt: TGTGCCAGCAGCTCCGGGCTAGGGGGCGAGACCCAGTACTTC
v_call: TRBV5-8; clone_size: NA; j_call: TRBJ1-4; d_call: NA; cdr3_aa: CASSLLKEGYEKLFF; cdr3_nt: TGTGCCAGCAGCTTGCTAAAGGAAGGTTATGAAAAACTGTTTTTT
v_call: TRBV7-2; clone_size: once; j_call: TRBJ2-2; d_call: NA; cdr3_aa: CASSFRTGGELFF; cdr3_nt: TGTGCCAGCAGCTTTAGAACGGGCGGGGAGCTGTTTTTT
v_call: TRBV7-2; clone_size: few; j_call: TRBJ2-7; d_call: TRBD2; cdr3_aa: CASSLGPSGIKNEQYF; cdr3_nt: TGTGCCAGCAGCTTAGGCCCTAGCGGGATTAAGAACGAGCAGTACTTC
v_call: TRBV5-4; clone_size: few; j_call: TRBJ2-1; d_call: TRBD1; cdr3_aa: CASSLARTGGYEQFF; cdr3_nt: TGTGCCAGCAGCTTGGCCAGGACAGGAGGATATGAGCAGTTCTTC
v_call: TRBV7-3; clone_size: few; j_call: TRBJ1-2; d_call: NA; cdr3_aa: CASSLMGEGYTF; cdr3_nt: TGTGCCAGCAGCTTAATGGGAGAGGGCTACACCTTC
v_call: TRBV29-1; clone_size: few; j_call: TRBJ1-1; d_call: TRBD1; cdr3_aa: CSDGQGTEAFF; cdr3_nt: TGCAGCGATGGACAGGGGACTGAAGCTTTCTTT
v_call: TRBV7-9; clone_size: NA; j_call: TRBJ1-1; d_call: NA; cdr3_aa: CASNRAPNTEAFF; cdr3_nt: TGTGCCAGCAACCGGGCTCCGAACACTGAAGCTTTCTTT
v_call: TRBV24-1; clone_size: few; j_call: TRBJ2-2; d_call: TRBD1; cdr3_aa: CATSAPPGQANTGELFF; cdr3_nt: TGTGCCACCAGTGCGCCCCCGGGACAGGCGAACACCGGGGAGCTGTTTTTT
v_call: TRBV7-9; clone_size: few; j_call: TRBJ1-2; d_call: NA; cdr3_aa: CASSPGGRYNYGYTF; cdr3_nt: TGTGCCAGCAGCCCCGGAGGACGGTACAACTATGGCTACACCTTC
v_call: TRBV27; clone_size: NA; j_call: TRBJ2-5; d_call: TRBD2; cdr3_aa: CASSLRGTRGETQYF; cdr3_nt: TGTGCCAGCAGTTTACGCGGGACTAGAGGGGAGACCCAGTACTTC
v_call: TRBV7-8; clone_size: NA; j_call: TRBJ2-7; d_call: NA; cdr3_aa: CASSLGTLRTEQYF; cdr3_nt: TGTGCCAGCAGCTTAGGGACATTAAGGACAGAGCAGTACTTC
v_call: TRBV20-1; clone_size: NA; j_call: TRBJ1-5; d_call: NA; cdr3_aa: CSAPVRGEVDNQPQHF; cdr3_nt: TGCAGTGCTCCCGTCAGGGGCGAGGTGGACAATCAGCCCCAGCATTTT
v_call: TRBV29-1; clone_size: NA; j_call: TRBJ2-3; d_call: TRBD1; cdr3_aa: CSAKTGQGRTDTQYF; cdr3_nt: TGCAGCGCTAAAACCGGACAGGGCCGCACAGATACGCAGTATTTT
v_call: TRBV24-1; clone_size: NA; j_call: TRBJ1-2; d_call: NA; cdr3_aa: CATSATDGAHGYTF; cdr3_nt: TGTGCCACCAGTGCCACGGACGGTGCCCATGGCTACACCTTC
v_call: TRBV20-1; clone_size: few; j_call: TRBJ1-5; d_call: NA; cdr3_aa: CSAGAGGNQPQHF; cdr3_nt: TGCAGTGCTGGGGCGGGAGGCAATCAGCCCCAGCATTTT
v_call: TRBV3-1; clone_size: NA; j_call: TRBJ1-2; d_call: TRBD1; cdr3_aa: CASSQVTGDFGGGYTF; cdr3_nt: TGTGCCAGCAGCCAAGTGACAGGGGATTTTGGCGGCGGCTACACCTTC
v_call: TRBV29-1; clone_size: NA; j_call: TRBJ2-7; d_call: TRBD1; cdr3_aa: CSGGQGNYEQYF; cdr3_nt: TGCAGCGGGGGACAGGGGAACTACGAGCAGTACTTC
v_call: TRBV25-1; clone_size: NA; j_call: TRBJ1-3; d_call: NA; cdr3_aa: CASSGGGVPGNTIYF; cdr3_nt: TGTGCCAGCAGTGGAGGGGGGGTCCCTGGAAACACCATATATTTT
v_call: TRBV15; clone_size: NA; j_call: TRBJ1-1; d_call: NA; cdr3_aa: CATSLTRSGTEAFF; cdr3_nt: TGTGCCACCAGTTTGACACGGTCGGGCACTGAAGCTTTCTTT
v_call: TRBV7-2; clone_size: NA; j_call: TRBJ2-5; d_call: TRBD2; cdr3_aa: CASSPGLAEETEETQYF; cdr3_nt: TGTGCCAGCAGCCCCGGACTAGCTGAAGAGACGGAAGAGACCCAGTACTTC
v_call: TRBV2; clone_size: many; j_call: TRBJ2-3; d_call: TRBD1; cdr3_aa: CASIRTGQQDTQYF; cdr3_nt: TGTGCCAGCATCCGGACAGGGCAGCAGGATACGCAGTATTTT
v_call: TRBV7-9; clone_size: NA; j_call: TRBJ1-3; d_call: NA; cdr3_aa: CASSNRASGNTIYF; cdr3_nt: TGTGCCAGCAGCAATAGGGCCTCTGGAAACACCATATATTTT
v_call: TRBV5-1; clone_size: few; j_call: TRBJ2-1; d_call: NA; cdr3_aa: CASSLLGLEGNEQFF; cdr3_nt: TGCGCCAGCAGCTTGCTGGGACTCGAGGGCAATGAGCAGTTCTTC
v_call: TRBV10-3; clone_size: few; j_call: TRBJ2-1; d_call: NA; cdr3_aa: CAISESGLSSYNEQFF; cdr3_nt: TGTGCCATCAGTGAAAGTGGACTGAGCTCCTACAATGAGCAGTTCTTC
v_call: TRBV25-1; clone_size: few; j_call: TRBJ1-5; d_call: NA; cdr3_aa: CASSEKRADQWPQHF; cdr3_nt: TGTGCCAGCAGTGAAAAGAGAGCCGATCAGTGGCCCCAGCATTTT
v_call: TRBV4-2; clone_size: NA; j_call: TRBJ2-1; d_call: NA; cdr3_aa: CASSQDRGGNEQFF; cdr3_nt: TGTGCCAGCAGCCAAGATAGAGGGGGCAATGAGCAGTTCTTC
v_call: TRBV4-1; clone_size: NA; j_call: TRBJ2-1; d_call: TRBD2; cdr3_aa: CASSRDWRGGPFYNEQFF; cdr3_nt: TGCGCCAGCAGCCGCGACTGGCGGGGGGGCCCTTTTTACAATGAGCAGTTCTTC
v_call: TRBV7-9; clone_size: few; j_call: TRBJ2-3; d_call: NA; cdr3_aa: CASSIDSTDTQYF; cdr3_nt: TGTGCCAGCAGCATAGACAGTACAGATACGCAGTATTTT
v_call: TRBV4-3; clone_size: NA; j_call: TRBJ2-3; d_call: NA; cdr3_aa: CASSQDILDTQYF; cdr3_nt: TGCGCCAGCAGCCAAGATATTCTCGATACGCAGTATTTT
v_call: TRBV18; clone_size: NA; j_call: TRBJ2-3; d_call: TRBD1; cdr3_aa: CASSPPGQGSQYF; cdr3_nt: TGTGCCAGCTCACCACCGGGACAGGGGTCGCAGTATTTT
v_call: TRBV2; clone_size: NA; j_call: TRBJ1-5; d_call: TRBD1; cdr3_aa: CASSSPAGQGGYSNQPQHF; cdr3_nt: TGTGCCAGCAGTAGCCCGGCGGGACAGGGCGGTTATAGCAATCAGCCCCAGCATTTT
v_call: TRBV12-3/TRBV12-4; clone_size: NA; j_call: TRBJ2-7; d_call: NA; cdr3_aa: CASSLVKGEVYEQYF; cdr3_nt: TGTGCCAGCAGTTTAGTAAAGGGGGAAGTGTACGAGCAGTACTTC
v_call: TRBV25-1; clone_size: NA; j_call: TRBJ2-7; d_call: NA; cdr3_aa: CASSSVEQYF; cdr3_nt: TGTGCCAGCAGCTCCGTCGAGCAGTACTTC
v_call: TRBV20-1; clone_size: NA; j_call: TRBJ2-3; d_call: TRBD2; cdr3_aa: CSARRSSGSVGTDTQYF; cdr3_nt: TGCAGTGCTCGCCGATCAAGCGGGAGTGTCGGCACAGATACGCAGTATTTT
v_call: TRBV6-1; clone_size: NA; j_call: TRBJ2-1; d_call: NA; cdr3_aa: CASNRVGGSYNEQFF; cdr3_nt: TGTGCCAGCAATCGGGTCGGCGGATCCTACAATGAGCAGTTCTTC
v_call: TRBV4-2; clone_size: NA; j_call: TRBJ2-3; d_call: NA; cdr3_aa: CASSQEGPGGAGTDTQYF; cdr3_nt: TGTGCCAGCAGCCAAGAGGGACCGGGGGGCGCGGGCACAGATACGCAGTATTTT
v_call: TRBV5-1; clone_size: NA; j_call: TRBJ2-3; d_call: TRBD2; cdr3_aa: CASSSLTSGGSDTQYF; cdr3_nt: TGCGCCAGCAGCTCCCTAACTAGCGGGGGGTCAGATACGCAGTATTTT
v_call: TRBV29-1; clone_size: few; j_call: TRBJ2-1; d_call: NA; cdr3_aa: CSVNRESSYNEQFF; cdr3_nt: TGCAGCGTGAATCGGGAGAGCTCCTACAATGAGCAGTTCTTC
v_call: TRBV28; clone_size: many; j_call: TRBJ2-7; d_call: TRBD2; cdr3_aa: CASSPAWERDPYEQYF; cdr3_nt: TGTGCCAGCAGCCCCGCTTGGGAGCGGGATCCCTACGAGCAGTACTTC
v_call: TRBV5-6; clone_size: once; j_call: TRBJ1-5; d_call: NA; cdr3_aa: CASSSSGDQPQHF; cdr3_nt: TGTGCCAGCAGCAGTTCCGGAGATCAGCCCCAGCATTTT